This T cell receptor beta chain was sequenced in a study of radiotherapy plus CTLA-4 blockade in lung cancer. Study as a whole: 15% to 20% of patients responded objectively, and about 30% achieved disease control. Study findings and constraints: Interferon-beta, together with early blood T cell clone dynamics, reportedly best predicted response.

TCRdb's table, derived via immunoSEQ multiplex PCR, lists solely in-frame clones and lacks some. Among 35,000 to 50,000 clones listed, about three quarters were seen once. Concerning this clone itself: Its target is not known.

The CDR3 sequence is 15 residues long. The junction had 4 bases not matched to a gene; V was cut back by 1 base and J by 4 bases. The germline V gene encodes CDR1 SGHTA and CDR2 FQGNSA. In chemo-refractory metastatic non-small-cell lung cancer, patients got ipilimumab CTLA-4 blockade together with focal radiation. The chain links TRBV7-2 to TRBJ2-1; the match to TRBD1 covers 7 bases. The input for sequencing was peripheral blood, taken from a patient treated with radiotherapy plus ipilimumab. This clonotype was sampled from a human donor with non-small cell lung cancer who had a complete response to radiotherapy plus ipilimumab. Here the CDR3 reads CASSLERDRYNEQFF. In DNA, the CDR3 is TGTGCCAGCAGCTTAGAACGGGACAGATACAATGAGCAGTTCTTC.